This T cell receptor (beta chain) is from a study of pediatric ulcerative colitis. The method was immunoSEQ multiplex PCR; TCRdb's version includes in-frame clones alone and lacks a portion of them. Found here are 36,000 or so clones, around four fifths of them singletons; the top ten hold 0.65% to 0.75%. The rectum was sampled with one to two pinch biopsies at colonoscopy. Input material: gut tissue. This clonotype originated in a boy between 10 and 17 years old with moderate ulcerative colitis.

CDR3 sequence reads: CASSFNSGGTYEQYF. In DNA, the CDR3 is TGTGCCAGCAGCTTCAATAGCGGGGGTACCTACGAGCAGTACTTC. The chain couples TRBV11-2 to TRBJ2-7; 9 bases agree with TRBD2. The CDR3 covers 15 residues. Germline-derived CDR1 and CDR2 are SGHAT and FQNNGV. V dropped 3 bases and J dropped 2; count of bases not matched to a gene: 5.